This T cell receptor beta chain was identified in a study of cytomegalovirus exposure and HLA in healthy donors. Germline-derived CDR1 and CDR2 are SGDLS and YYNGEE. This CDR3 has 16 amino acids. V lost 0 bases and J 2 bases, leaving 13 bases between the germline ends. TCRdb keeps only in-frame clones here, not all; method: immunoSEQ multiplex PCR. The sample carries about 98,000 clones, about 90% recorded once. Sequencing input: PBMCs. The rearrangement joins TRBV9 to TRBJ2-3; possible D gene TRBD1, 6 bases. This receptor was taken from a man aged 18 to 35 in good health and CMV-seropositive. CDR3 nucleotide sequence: TGTGCCAGCAGCGTAGCCGACAGGCCAGACACAGATACGCAGTATTTT. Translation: CASSVADRPDTDTQYF.